The source of this T cell receptor beta chain is a study of T cells in localized non-small cell lung cancer. Whole-study findings and limits: There were a median around 57 of the top 100 tumor clones appearing in adjacent lung. Sequencing covered just one tumor region, so heterogeneity cannot be ruled out. Uninvolved nearby lung showed the greatest T cell clonality, exceeding that found in tumor.

The method was immunoSEQ multiplex PCR; TCRdb's version includes in-frame clones alone and lacks a portion of them. The sample contains tens of thousands of clones, over 80% of which appear only once. V gave up 8 bases and J gave up 0 bases, with 10 bases separating them. Germline V gene sequence: CDR1 LNHDA, CDR2 SQIVND (reference sequence). This CDR3 has 14 residues. Points on this clone: The antigen is not known.

The material sequenced was peripheral blood, taken before any cancer treatment. The clonotype was recovered from a man between 40 and 70 years old with stage I squamous cell lung carcinoma. V is TRBV19 and J is TRBJ2-2; maybe TRBD2 (5 bases). CDR3: CASQTGSNTGELFF. The CDR3 nucleotides are TGTGCCAGTCAAACGGGGTCGAACACCGGGGAGCTGTTTTTT.